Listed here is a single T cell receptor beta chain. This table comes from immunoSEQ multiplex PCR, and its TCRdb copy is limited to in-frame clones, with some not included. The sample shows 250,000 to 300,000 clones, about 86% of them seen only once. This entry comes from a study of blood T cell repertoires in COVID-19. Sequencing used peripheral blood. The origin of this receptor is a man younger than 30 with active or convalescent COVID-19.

The CDR3 spells CASSLDQGAYNEQFF. Here the CDR3 DNA reads TGTGCCAGCAGTTTAGATCAGGGGGCGTACAATGAGCAGTTCTTC. The chain uses TRBV27 and TRBJ2-1, with 8 bases identical to TRBD1. Germline CDR1 is MNHEY and CDR2 is SMNVEV (reference sequence). The CDR3 is 15 amino acids. The trim removed 2 bases at V and 4 bases at J, leaving 4 bases unmatched.